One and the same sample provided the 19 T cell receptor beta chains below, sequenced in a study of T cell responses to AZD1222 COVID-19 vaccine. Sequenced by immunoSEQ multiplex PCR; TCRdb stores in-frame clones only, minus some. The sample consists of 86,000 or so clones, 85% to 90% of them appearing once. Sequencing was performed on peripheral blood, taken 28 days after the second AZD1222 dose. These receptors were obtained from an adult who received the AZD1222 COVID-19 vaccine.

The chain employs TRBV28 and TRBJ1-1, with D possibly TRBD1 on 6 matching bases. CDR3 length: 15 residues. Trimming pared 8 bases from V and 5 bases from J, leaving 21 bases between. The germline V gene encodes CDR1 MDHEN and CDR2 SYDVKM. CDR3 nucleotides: TGTGCCAGCCCTCCATCAGGAGGGGGGCGGACTGAAGCTTTCTTT. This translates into CASPPSGGGRTEAFF.

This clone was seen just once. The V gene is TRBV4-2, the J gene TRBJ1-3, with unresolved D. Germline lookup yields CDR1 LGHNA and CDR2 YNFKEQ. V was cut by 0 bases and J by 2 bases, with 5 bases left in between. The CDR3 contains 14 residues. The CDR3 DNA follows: TGTGCCAGCAGCCAAGATGGGACTGGAAACACCATATATTTT. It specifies CASSQDGTGNTIYF.

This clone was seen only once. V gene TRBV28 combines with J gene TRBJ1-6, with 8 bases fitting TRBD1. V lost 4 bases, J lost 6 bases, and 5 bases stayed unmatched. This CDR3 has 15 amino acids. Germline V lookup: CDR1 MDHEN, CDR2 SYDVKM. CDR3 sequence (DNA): TGTGCCAGCAGTTCTCGACAGGGGAGTAATTCACCCCTCCACTTT. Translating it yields CASSSRQGSNSPLHF.

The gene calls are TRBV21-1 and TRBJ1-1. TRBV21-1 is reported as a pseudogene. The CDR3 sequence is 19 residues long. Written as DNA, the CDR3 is TGTGCCAGCAGCAAAGCGAACCGTCGTGCCAGGGACGAGAACACTGAAGCTTTCTTT. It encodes CASSKANRRARDENTEAFF.

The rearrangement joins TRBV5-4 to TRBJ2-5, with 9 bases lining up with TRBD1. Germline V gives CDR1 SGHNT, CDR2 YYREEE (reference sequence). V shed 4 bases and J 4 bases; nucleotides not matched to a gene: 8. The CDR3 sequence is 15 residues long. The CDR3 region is CASSGGTGFGETQYF. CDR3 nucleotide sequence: TGTGCCAGCAGCGGGGGGACAGGGTTCGGAGAGACCCAGTACTTC.

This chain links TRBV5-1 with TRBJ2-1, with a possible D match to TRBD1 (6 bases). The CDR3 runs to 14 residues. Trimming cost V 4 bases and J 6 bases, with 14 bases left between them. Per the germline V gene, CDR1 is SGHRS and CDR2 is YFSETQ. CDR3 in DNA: TGCGCCAGCAGCCTAACAGAAGGGGGCAATGAGCAGTTCTTC. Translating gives CASSLTEGGNEQFF. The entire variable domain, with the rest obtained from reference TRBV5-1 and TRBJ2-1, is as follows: KAGVTQTPRYLIKTRGQQVTLSCSPISGHRSVSWYQQTPGQGLQFLFEYFSETQRNKGNFPGRFSGRQFSNSRSEMNVSTLELGDSALYLCASSLTEGGNEQFFGPGTRLTVL.

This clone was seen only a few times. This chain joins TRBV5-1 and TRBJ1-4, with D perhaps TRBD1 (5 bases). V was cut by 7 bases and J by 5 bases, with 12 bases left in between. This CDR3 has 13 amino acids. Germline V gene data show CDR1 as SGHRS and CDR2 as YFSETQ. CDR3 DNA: TGCGCCAGCTCCCGACAGCAGAATGAAAAACTGTTTTTT. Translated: CASSRQQNEKLFF.

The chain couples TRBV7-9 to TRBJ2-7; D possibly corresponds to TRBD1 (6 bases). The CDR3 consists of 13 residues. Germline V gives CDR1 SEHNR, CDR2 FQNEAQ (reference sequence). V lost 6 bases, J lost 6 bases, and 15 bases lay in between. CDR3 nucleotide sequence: TGTGCCAGCAGACAGGACAGTCTTACCGAGCAGTACTTC. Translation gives CASRQDSLTEQYF.

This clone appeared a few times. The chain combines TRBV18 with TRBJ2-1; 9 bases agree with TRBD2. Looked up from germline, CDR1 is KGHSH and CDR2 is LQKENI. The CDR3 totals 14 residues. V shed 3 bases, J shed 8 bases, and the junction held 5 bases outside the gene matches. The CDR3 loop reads CASSPSSGSYEQFF. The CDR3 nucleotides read TGTGCCAGCTCACCCAGTAGCGGGAGTTATGAGCAGTTCTTC.

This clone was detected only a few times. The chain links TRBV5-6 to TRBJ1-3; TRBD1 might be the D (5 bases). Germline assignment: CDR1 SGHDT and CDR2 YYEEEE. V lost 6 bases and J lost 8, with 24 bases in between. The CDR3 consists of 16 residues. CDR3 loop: CASNSWKRTLGHTIYF. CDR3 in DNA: TGTGCCAGCAACTCTTGGAAAAGGACGCTGGGGCACACCATATATTTT.

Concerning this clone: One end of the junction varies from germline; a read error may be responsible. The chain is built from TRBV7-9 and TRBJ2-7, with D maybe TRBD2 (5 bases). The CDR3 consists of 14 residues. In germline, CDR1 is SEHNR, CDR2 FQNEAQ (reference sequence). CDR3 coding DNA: TGTGCCAGCAGCCTAGCCGGCGCTGCCTACGAGCAGTACTTC. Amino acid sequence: CASSLAGAAYEQYF.

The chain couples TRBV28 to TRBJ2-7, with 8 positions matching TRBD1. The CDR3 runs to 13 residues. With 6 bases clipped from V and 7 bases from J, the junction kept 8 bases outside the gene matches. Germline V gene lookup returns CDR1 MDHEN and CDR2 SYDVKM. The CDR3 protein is CASSHGQGWEQYF. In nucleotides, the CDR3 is TGTGCCAGCAGCCACGGACAGGGCTGGGAGCAGTACTTC.

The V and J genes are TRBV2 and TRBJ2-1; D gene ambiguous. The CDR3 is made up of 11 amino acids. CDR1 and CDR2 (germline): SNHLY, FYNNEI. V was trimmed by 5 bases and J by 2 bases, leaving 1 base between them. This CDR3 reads CASSPYNEQFF. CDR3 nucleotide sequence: TGTGCCAGCAGTCCCTACAATGAGCAGTTCTTC.

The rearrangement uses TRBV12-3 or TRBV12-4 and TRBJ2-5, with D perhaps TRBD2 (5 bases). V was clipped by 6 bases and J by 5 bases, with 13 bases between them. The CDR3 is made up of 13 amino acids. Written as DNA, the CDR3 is TGTGCCAGCAGGATTAACTCGGGGGAGACCCAGTACTTC. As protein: CASRINSGETQYF.

CDR3 nucleotides: TGTGCCAGCAGCCCGTCCGGGGTGCCCTACAATGAGCAGTTCTTC. Its translation: CASSPSGVPYNEQFF. The chain is built from TRBV11-2 and TRBJ2-1, with a weak D call TRBD2 (5 bases). Germline-derived CDR1 and CDR2 are SGHAT and FQNNGV. The CDR3 spans 15 residues. The V and J ends lost 5 bases and 2 bases respectively, with 13 bases between them.

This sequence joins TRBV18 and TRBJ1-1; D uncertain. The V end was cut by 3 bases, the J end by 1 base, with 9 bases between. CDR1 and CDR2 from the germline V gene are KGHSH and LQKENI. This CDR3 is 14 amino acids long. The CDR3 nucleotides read TGTGCCAGCTCACCGGGGATTACGAACACTGAAGCTTTCTTT. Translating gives CASSPGITNTEAFF.

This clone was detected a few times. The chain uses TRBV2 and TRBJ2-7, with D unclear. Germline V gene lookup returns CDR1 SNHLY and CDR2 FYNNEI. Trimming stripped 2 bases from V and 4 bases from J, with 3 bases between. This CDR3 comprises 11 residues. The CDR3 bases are TGTGCCAGCAGTGAAAGATACGAGCAGTACTTC. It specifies CASSERYEQYF. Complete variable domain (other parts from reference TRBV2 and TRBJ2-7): EPEVTQTPSHQVTQMGQEVILRCVPISNHLYFYWYRQILGQKVEFLVSFYNNEISEKSEIFDDQFSVERPDGSNFTLKIRSTKLEDSAMYFCASSERYEQYFGPGTRLTVT.

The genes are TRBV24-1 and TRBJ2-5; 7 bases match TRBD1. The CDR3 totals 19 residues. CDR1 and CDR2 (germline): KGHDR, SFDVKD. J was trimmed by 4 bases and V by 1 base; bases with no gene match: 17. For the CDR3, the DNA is TGTGCCACCAGTGATTTTTCCACTAGGGGGCGCGGATCCGGAGAGACCCAGTACTTC. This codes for CATSDFSTRGRGSGETQYF.

Here the CDR3 reads CASSLAVQNYGYTF. DNA for the CDR3: TGTGCCAGCAGCTTAGCTGTCCAGAACTATGGCTACACCTTC. V is TRBV7-2 and J is TRBJ1-2; D is undetermined. Trimming removed 0 bases from V and 2 bases from J, with 7 bases in between. CDR1 and CDR2 (germline): SGHTA, FQGNSA. The CDR3 runs to 14 residues.